The TCR beta chain under discussion was sequenced for a study of cytotoxic CD8 clonotypes in ibrutinib-treated CLL. The CDR3 has 13 amino acids. Germline CDR1 SGHTA, CDR2 FQGNSA. V was shortened by 5 bases and J by 6 bases, with 14 bases between the two germline ends. Sequencing used immunoSEQ multiplex PCR; TCRdb keeps in-frame clones, though not all of them. The sample has some 120,000 clones, less than 90% seen once; the top ten hold about 3.3%. The starting material was PBMCs, obtained after 24 months of ibrutinib treatment. This receptor was identified in a human donor with chronic lymphocytic leukemia. V usage is TRBV7-2 and J usage is TRBJ2-7; maybe TRBD2 (6 bases). This CDR3 is CASSQTSISEQYF. DNA of the CDR3: TGTGCCAGCAGCCAGACTAGTATCTCCGAGCAGTACTTC.